Reported below is one T cell receptor (beta chain). TCRdb's table, derived via immunoSEQ multiplex PCR, lists solely in-frame clones and lacks some. The table records roughly 48,000 clones, about 88% of them present only once. The CDR3 loop spans 16 amino acids. Trimming removed 2 bases at V and 1 base at J, with 14 bases between. The germline gives CDR1 SGDLS, CDR2 YYNGEE. These data are taken from a study of OX40 agonist ivuxolimab in advanced cancers. Whole-study context: Those enrolled were 82.7% male, with a mean age of around 55 years and ages from about 20 to 80.

Sample: CD4+ or CD8+ T cells sorted from blood, taken in a trial of the OX40 agonist ivuxolimab. The chain links TRBV9 to TRBJ2-3; TRBD2 is a possible D gene (6 bases). The receptor was derived from an adult with an advanced solid tumor such as melanoma, head and neck, liver or kidney cancer. CDR3 amino acids: CASSVDSGLRTDTQYF. Written as DNA, the CDR3 is TGTGCCAGCAGCGTGGATAGCGGTCTTCGCACAGATACGCAGTATTTT.